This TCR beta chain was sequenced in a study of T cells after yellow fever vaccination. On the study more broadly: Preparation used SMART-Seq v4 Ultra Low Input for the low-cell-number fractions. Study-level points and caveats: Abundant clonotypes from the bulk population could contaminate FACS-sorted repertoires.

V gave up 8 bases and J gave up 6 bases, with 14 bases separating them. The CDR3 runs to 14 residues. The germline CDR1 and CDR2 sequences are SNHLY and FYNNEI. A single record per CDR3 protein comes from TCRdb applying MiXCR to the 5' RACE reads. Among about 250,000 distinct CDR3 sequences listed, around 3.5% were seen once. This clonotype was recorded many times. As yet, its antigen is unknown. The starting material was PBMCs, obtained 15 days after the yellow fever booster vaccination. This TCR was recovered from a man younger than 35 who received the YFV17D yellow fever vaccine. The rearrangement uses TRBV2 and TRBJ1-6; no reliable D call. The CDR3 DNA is TGTGCCAGCGGAGGCCGGAGTCTTAATTCACCCCTCCACTTT. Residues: CASGGRSLNSPLHF.